This entry describes one TCR beta chain. What it binds is unknown. Sequencing of cultured CD4+ T cell DNA used the Oncomine TCR Beta short-read assay. Investigators isolated genomic DNA from cultured CD4+ T cells. TCRdb independently ran MiXCR on the PCR reads; one entry per CDR3 protein. The sample carries 10,000 or so distinct CDR3 sequences, roughly 36% recorded once. The CDR3 runs to 15 residues. V was pared by 4 bases and J by 4 bases, with 14 bases between. Germline CDR1 reads MNHEY; CDR2 reads SVGAGI. This specimen comes from a study of vaccination and CD4 T cells after COVID-19. Treatment of the sample: roughly 10-day PBMC culture with coronavirus spike peptide pools or control peptides (ViraFEST assay). CD4+ T-cell collection from the unexposed donor predated the COVID-19 pandemic (2011-2018). For ViraFEST, peptide pools expanded antigen-specific T cells, after which the TCRs were sequenced. Cultures got half-medium changes with IL-2 on days 3 and 7.

The chain is built from TRBV6-5 and TRBJ1-5, with D tentatively TRBD1 (5 bases). Specimen: CD4+ T cells from blood, cultured in vitro. The sequence came from a human donor in good health. Here the CDR3 reads CASSSGLIRNQPQHF. Here the CDR3 DNA reads TGTGCCAGCAGTTCAGGGCTCATTAGAAATCAGCCCCAGCATTTT.